Listed below are T cell receptor beta chains from one sample, sequenced in a study of shared clonotypes between healthy human individuals. TCRdb's table, derived via immunoSEQ multiplex PCR, lists solely in-frame clones and lacks some. The table shows some 2,100,000 clones, with 90% to 95% occurring only once. The specimen sequenced was naive CD8+ T cells from PBMCs. These receptors all come from a man in his late teens or twenties in good health. Some clones in this sample may be carry-over from other donors' samples. The CDR3 runs from the conserved cysteine through the conserved F or W. Fields, in order: V gene, D gene, J gene, clone size, CDR3 DNA, CDR3 protein. A D gene is named only where the DNA matches it firmly. Size tells how often a clone was seen (once, few, many) or the class of an expanded clone, and some rows leave it out.

V: TRBV7-9
D: TRBD2
J: TRBJ2-4
size: -
DNA: TGTGCCAGCAGCTCCCCTAGCGGGAGGGCAATTAACATTCAGTACTTC
CDR3: CASSSPSGRAINIQYF

V: TRBV11-2
D: -
J: TRBJ2-2
size: -
DNA: TGTGCCAGCAGCTTAGTGGGCAGGGCGGCCGGGGAGCTGTTTTTT
CDR3: CASSLVGRAAGELFF

V: TRBV27
D: TRBD2
J: TRBJ2-1
size: -
DNA: TGTGCCAGCGGTCCCGGGACTAGCGGCTACAATGAGCAGTTCTTC
CDR3: CASGPGTSGYNEQFF

V: TRBV27
D: -
J: TRBJ2-3
size: -
DNA: TGTGCCAGCAGTTTGGCGGGATTACTAGGCACAGATACGCAGTATTTT
CDR3: CASSLAGLLGTDTQYF

V: TRBV6-6
D: -
J: TRBJ1-1
size: -
DNA: TGTGCCAGCAGTTACGGGGGCCTGAACACTGAAGCTTTCTTT
CDR3: CASSYGGLNTEAFF

V: TRBV2
D: TRBD1
J: TRBJ1-5
size: once
DNA: TGTGCCAGCAGCGGGGGACAGGAAGGCAATCAGCCCCAGCATTTT
CDR3: CASSGGQEGNQPQHF

V: TRBV4-3
D: TRBD2
J: TRBJ2-1
size: -
DNA: TGCGCCAGCAGCCACCGACTAGCGGGAGGGGGGCATGAGCAGTTCTTC
CDR3: CASSHRLAGGGHEQFF

V: TRBV19
D: -
J: TRBJ2-7
size: once
DNA: TGTGCCAGTAGCGCCTTAGGAATGAGCTCCTACGAGCAGTACTTC
CDR3: CASSALGMSSYEQYF

V: TRBV7-9
D: -
J: TRBJ1-1
size: -
DNA: TGTGCCAGCAGGAGTGGTCAATCCCAACTAAACACTGAAGCTTTCTTT
CDR3: CASRSGQSQLNTEAFF

V: TRBV28
D: TRBD1
J: TRBJ2-1
size: -
DNA: TGTGCCAGCAGAAACGGACAGGGCCCCTCCTACAATGAGCAGTTCTTC
CDR3: CASRNGQGPSYNEQFF

V: TRBV29-1
D: TRBD1
J: TRBJ1-2
size: -
DNA: TGCAGCGTTCCCACCCCCGGGACAGCTTATGGCTACACCTTC
CDR3: CSVPTPGTAYGYTF

V: TRBV5-4
D: -
J: TRBJ2-5
size: few
DNA: TGTGCCAGCAGCTTGGCGGGGTTGGAAGAGACCCAGTACTTC
CDR3: CASSLAGLEETQYF

V: TRBV29-1
D: TRBD2
J: TRBJ2-7
size: -
DNA: TGCAGCGTCGCCCTCGGGCGGGGGGCGTCCTACGAGCAGTACTTC
CDR3: CSVALGRGASYEQYF

V: TRBV19
D: -
J: TRBJ1-2
size: -
DNA: TGTGCCAGTAGTATTTGGCTCCTTGACTATGGCTACACCTTC
CDR3: CASSIWLLDYGYTF

V: TRBV7-9
D: -
J: TRBJ2-3
size: -
DNA: TGTGCCAGCCTGTCCACCCGGGGAGAGAGACACACAGATACGCAGTATTTT
CDR3: CASLSTRGERHTDTQYF

V: TRBV10-2
D: TRBD1
J: TRBJ1-2
size: -
DNA: TGCGCCAGCAGTGAGGACAGGGGGGATGGCTACACCTTC
CDR3: CASSEDRGDGYTF

V: TRBV7-8
D: TRBD2
J: TRBJ2-3
size: -
DNA: TGTGCCAGCAGCTTCCTAGCGGGAGGAACAGATACGCAGTATTTT
CDR3: CASSFLAGGTDTQYF

V: TRBV9
D: TRBD2
J: TRBJ2-1
size: -
DNA: TGTGCCAGCAGCGTGGAGGGACTAGCCGAAAATGAGCAGTTCTTC
CDR3: CASSVEGLAENEQFF

V: TRBV27
D: -
J: TRBJ1-1
size: once
DNA: TGTGCCAGCCGTTGGACAGAGAACACTGAAGCTTTCTTT
CDR3: CASRWTENTEAFF

V: TRBV29-1
D: -
J: TRBJ1-1
size: -
DNA: TGCAGCGTTGAAGTAATCGGGGAGAGGTCTGAAGCTTTCTTT
CDR3: CSVEVIGERSEAFF

V: TRBV29-1
D: -
J: TRBJ1-2
size: -
DNA: TGCAGCGTTGAAGACCGGGGCTATGGCTACACCTTC
CDR3: CSVEDRGYGYTF

V: TRBV7-8
D: TRBD1
J: TRBJ1-1
size: -
DNA: TGTGCCAGCAGCTTCAGGACAGGGGTGAACACTGAAGCTTTCTTT
CDR3: CASSFRTGVNTEAFF

V: TRBV6-1
D: -
J: TRBJ1-5
size: -
DNA: TGTGCCAGCATCGCTCCCGGGGGTCAGCCCCAGCATTTT
CDR3: CASIAPGGQPQHF

V: TRBV5-6
D: TRBD2
J: TRBJ2-2
size: -
DNA: TGTGCCAGCAGCTTGGGACTAGCGGGGTACACCGGGGAGCTGTTTTTT
CDR3: CASSLGLAGYTGELFF

V: TRBV30
D: -
J: TRBJ1-1
size: few
DNA: TGTGCCTGGAGCCCGAGGGAGACAGTTGAAGCTTTCTTT
CDR3: CAWSPRETVEAFF

V: TRBV25-1
D: -
J: TRBJ1-6
size: -
DNA: TGTGCCAGCAGTGCCCCATGGGTAGGAGATAATTCACCCCTCCACTTT
CDR3: CASSAPWVGDNSPLHF

V: TRBV5-4
D: -
J: TRBJ1-2
size: -
DNA: TGTGCAAGCAGCTTCCGGGCAACTAACTATGGCTACACCTTC
CDR3: CASSFRATNYGYTF

V: TRBV5-1
D: -
J: TRBJ2-2
size: -
DNA: TGCGCCAGCAGCTTGTGGAGGAGCGGGGAGCTGTTTTTT
CDR3: CASSLWRSGELFF

V: TRBV7-6
D: -
J: TRBJ2-2
size: -
DNA: TGTGCCAGCAGCTTAGGGGAGGTGGATCCCGGGGAGCTGTTTTTT
CDR3: CASSLGEVDPGELFF

V: TRBV5-6
D: TRBD1
J: TRBJ1-4
size: -
DNA: TGTGCCAGCAGCGATGGGACAGGGTCGCTTTTGTTTTTT
CDR3: CASSDGTGSLLFF

V: TRBV19
D: -
J: TRBJ2-7
size: -
DNA: TGTGCCAGTAGTTGGGGTTTGAGGTCCGAGCAGTACTTC
CDR3: CASSWGLRSEQYF

V: TRBV5-5
D: -
J: TRBJ2-3
size: -
DNA: TGTGCCAGCAGCACCGACACAGCGAGCACAGATACGCAGTATTTT
CDR3: CASSTDTASTDTQYF

V: TRBV7-9
D: -
J: TRBJ2-7
size: -
DNA: TGTGCCAGCAGCTTAACTGGGAATGGGTACGAGCAGTACTTC
CDR3: CASSLTGNGYEQYF

V: TRBV2
D: -
J: TRBJ1-5
size: once
DNA: TGTGCCAGCAGGGCTAGGACCCGAAATCAGCCCCAGCATTTT
CDR3: CASRARTRNQPQHF

V: TRBV9
D: TRBD1
J: TRBJ2-7
size: -
DNA: TGTGCCAGCAGCCCCCCCGGGACAGGGATCCACGAGCAGTACTTC
CDR3: CASSPPGTGIHEQYF

V: TRBV28
D: -
J: TRBJ2-1
size: -
DNA: TGTGCCAGCCTAATGGCAGGACTCTACAATGAGCAGTTCTTC
CDR3: CASLMAGLYNEQFF

V: TRBV30
D: -
J: TRBJ2-7
size: -
DNA: TGTGCCTGTAAGCCCCGGACAGAATCCTACGAGCAGTACTTC
CDR3: CACKPRTESYEQYF

V: TRBV19
D: -
J: TRBJ2-7
size: -
DNA: TGTGCCAGTAGTGAATTGACTTCGATAGCCTACGAGCAGTACTTC
CDR3: CASSELTSIAYEQYF

V: TRBV7-9
D: TRBD1
J: TRBJ1-6
size: once
DNA: TGTGCCAGCAGCTCTGGGACAGGGTGGACTTCACCCCTCCACTTT
CDR3: CASSSGTGWTSPLHF

V: TRBV9
D: TRBD1
J: TRBJ2-1
size: -
DNA: TGTGCCAGCAGCGAGGGACAGCTCTACAATGAGCAGTTCTTC
CDR3: CASSEGQLYNEQFF